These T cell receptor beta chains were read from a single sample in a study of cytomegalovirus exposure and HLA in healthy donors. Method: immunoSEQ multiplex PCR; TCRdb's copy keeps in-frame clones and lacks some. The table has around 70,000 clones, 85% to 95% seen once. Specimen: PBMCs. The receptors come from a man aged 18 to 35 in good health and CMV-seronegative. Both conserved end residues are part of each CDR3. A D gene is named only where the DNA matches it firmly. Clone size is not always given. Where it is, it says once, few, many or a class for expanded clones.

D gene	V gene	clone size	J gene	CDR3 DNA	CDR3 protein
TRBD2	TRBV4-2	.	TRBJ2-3	TGTGCCAGCAGCCAAGAATTAGCGGGGGGTGGAGATACGCAGTATTTT	CASSQELAGGGDTQYF
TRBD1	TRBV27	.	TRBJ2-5	TGTGCCAGCAGCCGGGACAGCTGGTACCAAGAGACCCAGTACTTC	CASSRDSWYQETQYF
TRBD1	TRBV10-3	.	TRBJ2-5	TGTGCCATCAGGGACCTGGGACAGGGACAAGAGACCCAGTACTTC	CAIRDLGQGQETQYF
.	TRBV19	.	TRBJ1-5	TGTGCCAGTAGTATGGGGAGGGGTAGCAATCAGCCCCAGCATTTT	CASSMGRGSNQPQHF
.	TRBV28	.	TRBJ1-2	TGTGCCAGCAGTTTGGATTACGGAGGTGAAGGCTACACCTTC	CASSLDYGGEGYTF
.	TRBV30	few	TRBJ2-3	TGTGCCTGGGGCCGGGGAACGGGTTGGGATACGCAGTATTTT	CAWGRGTGWDTQYF
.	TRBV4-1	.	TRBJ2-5	TGCGCCAGCAGCCAAGACCTAGGGGCGGAGACCCAGTACTTC	CASSQDLGAETQYF
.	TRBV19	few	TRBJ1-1	TGTGCCAGTAGGGGCCGGGGGGCGAACCTACCTGAAGCTTTCTTT	CASRGRGANLPEAFF
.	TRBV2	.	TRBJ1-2	TGTGCCAGCAGTGAAAGCCTACCCAACTATGGCTACACCTTC	CASSESLPNYGYTF
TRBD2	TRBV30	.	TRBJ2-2	TGTGCCTGGGATCGGGCGGGGGGGCTTTCCGGGGAGCTGTTTTTT	CAWDRAGGLSGELFF
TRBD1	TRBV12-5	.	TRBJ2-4	TGTGCTAGTGGCCCCTACCCCGGACAGGGGGGGTTTGCCAAAAACATTCAGTACTTC	CASGPYPGQGGFAKNIQYF
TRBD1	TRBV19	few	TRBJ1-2	TGTGCCAGTAACCCCAGACAGGGAGGCTACACCTTC	CASNPRQGGYTF